This T cell receptor beta chain was captured in a study of blood T cell repertoires in COVID-19. Study-wide background: The United States, Italy and Spain provided the acute and convalescent COVID-19 samples. In each case, the material was cDNA or gDNA derived from T cells, B-cell-depleted T cells, or PBMCs.

V was clipped by 7 bases and J by 7 bases; unmatched bases: 7. The CDR3 sequence is 14 residues long. Germline CDR1 and CDR2: LNHDA and SQIVND (reference sequence). Authors' processing steps: Scientists estimated how many nucleated cells there were by amplifying reference gene primers. Sequencing was performed with immunoSEQ multiplex PCR; in TCRdb, only in-frame clones are kept and a portion is missing. For V, J and clone size, that table is used; D and trimming come from the DNA. The sample includes approximately 460,000 clones, about 91% of them seen just once. The rearrangement uses TRBV19 and TRBJ1-4; 9 bases map to TRBD1. The clonotype originates from a man aged 18 to 29 with COVID-19, enrolled during active disease. Sample: peripheral blood. The CDR3 protein is CASTPGQGLEKLFF. The CDR3 DNA reads TGTGCCAGTACTCCGGGACAGGGACTTGAAAAACTGTTTTTT.